A selection of T cell receptor beta chains follows, all from one sample in a study of PD-1 blockade in classical Hodgkin lymphoma. Clones were read by immunoSEQ multiplex PCR, and TCRdb kept only the in-frame ones, dropping some. The sample has 27,000 or so clones, 75% to 90% seen once; the top ten hold around 2.3%. Source: CD4+ T cells from blood, taken before the fourth cycle of nivolumab. The receptor set was obtained from a human donor with classical Hodgkin lymphoma. Each CDR3 is given without its conserved first and last residue. Size tells how often a clone was seen (once, few, many) or the class of an expanded clone, and some rows leave it out.

V gene	clone size	CDR3 protein
TRBV5-1	NA	ASSLGQFHMNTEAF
TRBV15	NA	ATSRPDRGRETQY
TRBV7-2	once	ASSSGAGSPQPQH
TRBV4-3	NA	ASSQDRRYNEQF
TRBV28	once	ASSFSHGQGAGYGYT
TRBV4-2	few	ASSPNSNARLYGYT
TRBV6-5	NA	ASSRDLTSPPQH
TRBV28	NA	ASSPAGTGNNEQF
TRBV5-1	NA	ASSLGGTGFYEQY
TRBV7-9	once	ASSLALSGGYEQY
TRBV19	NA	ASSPDRGLLGAF
TRBV5-8	NA	ASSLAQGARGNTEAF
TRBV28	NA	ASRPRQGKGEKLF
TRBV5-1	NA	ASSSGQTTNEKLF
TRBV7-9	once	ASSPQGGGNYGYT
TRBV27	NA	ASSPGLAETYEQY
TRBV7-9	NA	ASSSKGLLGGSYNEQF
TRBV6-1	NA	ASSESGGTEAF
TRBV10-3	NA	AISEVVNTEAF
TRBV2	NA	ASSEPGQGAGANVLT
TRBV7-2	NA	ASSSPPYEQY
TRBV4-1	NA	ASSQGGGWLY
TRBV15	few	ATSRDGQKNTEAF
TRBV7-2	NA	ASVREGRGSYNEQF
TRBV27	few	ASSLSNRGHGYT
TRBV6-5	NA	ASSGGGEQF